This is a list of T cell receptor beta chains from one sample in a study of CD8+CD57+ T cells in acquired aplastic anemia. TCRdb called the reads again in MiXCR, with one record for every CDR3 protein. This table holds 250,000 or so distinct CDR3 sequences, around 46% found once. Sequenced sample: sorted CD4+, CD8+, or CD8+CD57+ T cells (not recorded which) from PBMCs. These receptors were obtained from a human donor with aplastic anemia. Both conserved end residues are part of each CDR3. D genes are given only for firm matches. The size entry is marked missing in some rows and otherwise reads once, few, many or a size class.

TRBJ1-1,TRBV7-9,NA,many,TGTGCCAGCAGCTTAGAGCCACACACTGAAGCTTTCTTT,CASSLEPHTEAFF
TRBJ1-1,TRBV11-2,NA,many,TGTGCCAGCAGCTTAGATTTCGCGACAGCGAACACTGAAGCTTTCTTT,CASSLDFATANTEAFF
TRBJ2-7,TRBV10-2,NA,NA,TGCGCCAGCATTACAGAATCCTACGAGCAGTACTTC,CASITESYEQYF
TRBJ1-1,TRBV11-3,NA,NA,TGTGCCAGCAGCGCAGGGTGGGCTTTCTTT,CASSAGWAFF
TRBJ2-6,TRBV6-5,NA,few,TGTGCCAGCAGTTACTCGGACGTATGGCGGTCCCTATCTGGGGCCAACGTCCTGACTTTC,CASSYSDVWRSLSGANVLTF
TRBJ2-3,TRBV19,TRBD2,NA,TGTGCCAGTAGATCCTGGGCGGGAGGGCCCGGCACAGATACGCAGTATTTT,CASRSWAGGPGTDTQYF
TRBJ2-6,TRBV7-8,NA,many,TGTGCCAGCAAGCCCTCTGGGGCCAACGTCCTGACTTTC,CASKPSGANVLTF
TRBJ1-2,TRBV2,NA,NA,TGTGCCAGCAGTTTCGTAGTACGATCCAACTATGGCTACACCTTC,CASSFVVRSNYGYTF
TRBJ1-4,TRBV6-5,NA,few,TGTGCCAGCAGTTACTCTATCGGGGTGACTAATGAAAAACTGTTTTTT,CASSYSIGVTNEKLFF
TRBJ1-2,TRBV28,TRBD1,NA,TGTGCCAGCAGTGATCGGGACAGCTACTATGGCTACACCTTC,CASSDRDSYYGYTF
TRBJ2-3,TRBV10-3,NA,NA,TGTGCCATCAGGGGGACCACAGATACGCAGTATTTT,CAIRGTTDTQYF
TRBJ1-4,TRBV9,NA,NA,TGTGCCAGCAGCCTGAGAGGGGAGGGAGAAAAACTGTTTTTT,CASSLRGEGEKLFF
TRBJ1-1,TRBV19,TRBD1,NA,TGTGCCAGTCGGGACAGCCAATGGAACACTGAAGCTTTCTTT,CASRDSQWNTEAFF
TRBJ2-1,TRBV20-1,TRBD2,NA,TGCAGTGCTAGAGACCCCTCGACTAGCGGGGGGGCGTACAATGAGCAGTTCTTC,CSARDPSTSGGAYNEQFF
TRBJ2-1,TRBV19,NA,NA,TGTGCCAGTAGTATGGCCGACCGCTACGAGCAGTTCTTC,CASSMADRYEQFF
TRBJ1-1,TRBV7-9,TRBD1,NA,TGTGCCAGCAGCTTAATTACAGGGGTTGAAGCTTTCTTT,CASSLITGVEAFF
TRBJ1-2,TRBV5-1,NA,NA,TGCGCCAGCAGCTTGGCGGGTAGCGGGAGAGGGTACACCTTC,CASSLAGSGRGYTF
TRBJ2-1,TRBV4-3,NA,many,TGCGCCAGCAGCCAAGACTGGGCGGCCGACAATGAGCAGTTCTTC,CASSQDWAADNEQFF
TRBJ1-6,TRBV3-1,NA,NA,TGTGCCAGCAGCCAAGAAGGCGATTCCTATAATTCACCCCTCCACTTT,CASSQEGDSYNSPLHF
TRBJ1-4,TRBV24-1,NA,NA,TGTGCCACCAGTGATCCCTCGGTCGGGGAAAAACTGTTTTTT,CATSDPSVGEKLFF
TRBJ1-2,TRBV6-5,TRBD1,once,TGTGCCAGCAGTTACGGGTCAGGGGGCGCGAATGGCTACACCTTC,CASSYGSGGANGYTF
TRBJ2-1,TRBV24-1,TRBD2,many,TGTGCCACCAGTGATCGGCTAGCGGGCTACAATGAGCAGTTCTTC,CATSDRLAGYNEQFF
TRBJ1-1,TRBV7-9,NA,NA,TGTGCCAGCAGCCCAAATGCAGATGAAGCTTTCTTT,CASSPNADEAFF
TRBJ2-3,TRBV5-6,NA,many,TGTGCCAGCAGCTTGTTGTCAGCGCAGTATTTT,CASSLLSAQYF
TRBJ1-3,TRBV19,NA,NA,TGTGCCAGTAGCAGTGCTGGAAACACCATATATTTT,CASSSAGNTIYF